Included here is one T cell receptor (beta chain) sequence, with context. What it recognizes is unknown. This entry belongs to a study of T cell responses to AZD1222 COVID-19 vaccine. Overall study results and limits: White British donors predominated, females outnumbered males, and clonal diversity was possibly underestimated.

Assay used: immunoSEQ multiplex PCR; TCRdb lists only in-frame clones, some missing. Of approximately 160,000 clones listed, 94% are singletons. Per germline, CDR1 SGHDN and CDR2 FVKESK. Trimming cost V 4 bases and J 8 bases, with 9 bases left between them. The CDR3 sequence is 13 residues long. The rearrangement uses TRBV14 and TRBJ1-6, with no clear D. The sample was peripheral blood, taken 28 days after the second AZD1222 dose. This TCR derives from an adult who received the AZD1222 COVID-19 vaccine. CDR3 in DNA: TGTGCCAGCAGCCTAACCCGGGATTCACCCCTCCACTTT. Amino acid sequence: CASSLTRDSPLHF. Together with reference TRBV14 and TRBJ1-6, the CDR3 gives the full variable domain: EAGVTQFPSHSVIEKGQTVTLRCDPISGHDNLYWYRRVMGKEIKFLLHFVKESKQDESGMPNNRFLAERTGGTYSTLKVQPAELEDSGVYFCASSLTRDSPLHFGNGTRLTVT.